This T cell receptor beta chain came from a study of tumor-infiltrating lymphocytes in primary liver carcinoma (dated by TCRdb to about 2017). Regarding the research as a whole: The five patients, three men and two women aged 30 to 69 years, had hepatocellular carcinoma (four) or combined HCC and intrahepatic cholangiocarcinoma (one). The tumors of the five patients were staged as T1-T3 N0M0, with maximum diameters ranging from roughly 4 to 10 cm. Roughly 3.5 to 7.5 million productive TCRbeta reads were obtained per sample, and no significant difference in read depth was found between tissue types. Across five regions of each liver tumor, along with adjacent normal tissue and blood, the study brought together TCRbeta repertoire sequencing, expression microarrays and whole-exome sequencing. A total of roughly 35 specimens from 5 patients went through TCRbeta repertoire sequencing, namely 25 tumor regions, 5 adjacent noncancerous liver tissues and 5 peripheral blood samples. The approximately 25 tumor region samples were profiled with Agilent mRNA microarrays so that TCRbeta repertoire diversity could be related to the local molecular phenotype. Technical replicate repertoires showed high reproducibility, with mean shared-clone rates approximately 0.87 and correlation coefficients above 0.98.

The paper as a whole reports these results and caveats: The top 250 clones made up a significantly larger repertoire fraction in tumors than in blood (p = 0.039). Just about 7.5-25% of top clones turned up in all five regions of a tumor, which suggests spatial heterogeneity among tumor-infiltrating T cells. Only four or five patients were included in the study, and the authors note that the findings should be validated in a larger study. Because sequencing covered only the TCR beta chain and unpaired alpha chains were not captured, true repertoire diversity is likely underestimated. Pairs of tumor regions showed greater repertoire overlap (mean about 36%) than tumor-adjacent pairs (roughly 17%) or tumor-blood pairs (around 15%), which is consistent with antigen-driven expansion. Bulk unsorted samples precluded comparing CD4+ and CD8+ T cell repertoires.

A constant-region primer and ProtoScript II reverse transcriptase were used to reverse-transcribe TCRbeta-specific cDNA from approximately 450 ng total RNA. Construction of the TCRbeta libraries relied on three nested rounds of multiplex PCR, following a slightly modified ARM-PCR procedure. The first two PCR rounds used multiplex TRBV1-TRBV30 forward primers with a Cbeta reverse primer, each for about 11 cycles. Sample barcodes and Illumina adapters were added in a final 25-cycle PCR with Deep VentR polymerase. Amplicons of 200-500 bp were gel-purified with a QIAquick gel extraction kit before sequencing. An Illumina HiSeq 2500 was used to sequence the TCRbeta amplicons, generating 250-bp paired-end reads. The published analysis was carried out like this. Trimmomatic v0.33 was used to quality-trim the reads, and FLASH v1.2.11 was used to merge paired reads so that full CDR3 sequences could be recovered. V, D and J germline segments were assigned to the rearranged TCRbeta sequences using MiGEC v1.2.1b. VDJtools v1.0.0 computed clonotype statistics and Shannon-Wiener diversity indices. To reduce sampling bias, subsequent analyses other than the diversity analysis used only the 250 most abundant clonotypes in each sample. TCRdb reworked the public reads: Q25 trimming with fastp, MiXCR clone assembly, productive beta chains retained. Duplicate CDR3 protein sequences are folded into a single record with the most common DNA and genes. TCRdb, not the original authors, processed these V and J calls. This sample holds around 32,000 distinct CDR3 sequences; less than 80% were observed only once. In total, the top ten clones hold over 30% of the sample.

Comment on this clonotype: There is no known antigen for this receptor. Base qualities are missing; no much larger clone stands one base away.

Without any cell sorting, total RNA and DNA were co-extracted from about 20-30 mg of bulk tissue using the AllPrep DNA/RNA mini kit. About 5 patients with histopathologically diagnosed primary liver carcinoma underwent surgical resection in China between November 2015 and 2016. At the time of sampling, the patients had chronic HBV infection and had not received any treatment. Each tumor was sampled at five spatially separated regions: the superior, inferior, left-lateral and right-lateral poles and the tumor centre. Histological examination found more than 85% viable tumor cells in every tumor sample. Fresh tumor and adjacent tissue pieces were bisected, with one half stored in RNAlater at -80 degrees C and the other half sent for histology. The CDR3 has 17 amino acids, counting the end cysteine and phenylalanine. The only DNA kept is the CDR3, 51 bases in frame from the first base. According to the germline V gene, CDR1 reads SGHVS and CDR2 reads FQNEAQ.

This clonotype was sampled from a man aged 35 to 55 with primary liver carcinoma and hepatitis B virus infection. Material for sequencing was liver tumor tissue from sampling region 5. This specimen's cell subset or site label, per the study, means: tumor region T5, tumor centre. In this chain, TRBV7-8 is recombined with TRBJ2-1; 9 bases in the junction line up with TRBD2. The CDR3 reads as follows: CTSNLLGGSGRTNEQFF. The bases read TGTACTAGCAACTTGTTAGGGGGTAGCGGGAGAACCAATGAGCAGTTCTTC.